This T cell receptor (beta chain) was sequenced during a study of human T cells and chemical hapten exposure (dated by TCRdb to the early 2020s). About the full investigation: For sensitization, 2% DPC in acetone was applied to a roughly 2 cm by roughly 2 cm area of upper inner arm skin. The study tracked peripheral blood TCR repertoire changes in vivo during primary and secondary sensitization to the hapten diphenylcyclopropenone (DPC) in alopecia patients. Weekly therapeutic DPC doses were additionally applied to the scalp of patients throughout the approximately 24-week study period. Alopecia areata with under or over 50% scalp involvement, alopecia totalis and alopecia universalis were represented in the patient cohort, which was mostly female. Blood samples were taken from patients before sensitization (week 0) and then at 2, 6 and about 24 weeks after DPC sensitization. Nearly 30 alopecia patients provided blood for TCR sequencing at one to four time points (pre-sensitization, 2, 6 and 24 weeks). Libraries were pooled for sequencing, and per-sample TCR yields varied mainly because of small differences in library volumes within the pool. Patch testing on the upper back used Finn chambers containing 0.01% DPC, with scoring done after 6 days according to International Contact Dermatitis Research Group standards. What the authors observed across the whole study: Because all patients had alopecia, a presumed autoimmune disease, the immune response of the patients might differ from that of healthy individuals. DPC sensitization did not change the number of TCRs with a frequency above 1 in 1000, and there was no evidence of changes in global repertoire structure. A positive correlation was found between the number of PT1 expanded TCRs and patch test score, with significance reached at thresholds 8, 16 and 32 but not 4. Compared with pre-sensitization or healthy control sets, expanded TCRs formed significantly more large CDR3 similarity clusters, which is consistent with antigen-driven responses. After repeated subsampling, the strength of the expansion versus patch-test correlation and the threshold at which it became significant changed.

V and J lose 3 bases and 6 bases, and a span of 9 bases separates them. From the cysteine through the phenylalanine, the CDR3 covers 14 amino acids. The only DNA kept is the CDR3, 42 bases in frame from the first base. Library creation used RACE. The reads were generated on a NextSeq 500. During library preparation, unique molecular identifiers were attached to individual cDNA molecules so that TCRs could be counted in a quantitative, reproducible way. From each blood RNA sample, both TCR alpha and TCR beta chains were sequenced. Turning to the authors' computational methods: Samples had a median of about 90,000 TCRs, with a range from roughly 23,224 to 700,000. The Decombinator software suite was used to annotate the V, J and CDR3 of the TCR reads. Every sample was subsampled to the same number of TCRs (28,000) for the PS versus PT1 abundance plots. TCRs were defined as expanded if absent before sensitization and observed at least eight times at the 2-week time point. TCRdb redid the processing of the public reads, applying fastp at Q25 and MiXCR, and retained in-frame beta chains. Rows merge per CDR3 protein into single entries with the most common DNA and genes. TCRdb, not the authors, supplied the V and J calls. The sample profile shows 300,000 to 400,000 distinct CDR3 sequences; less than 6.5% of them were found once. Just over 2.5% of the sample belongs to the ten largest clones.

This clonotype was observed at least ten times. The clone's antigen remains unknown. Per-base qualities were not stored, and no clone one base away is much larger. Explained via the paper, the time point label denotes: pre-sensitization, week 0. What this sample's treatment or condition label stands for: therapeutic diphenylcyclopropenone sensitization with weekly scalp DPC. At every patch-test visit, the blood draw took place before the patch test was put on. To be eligible, patients had to be aged 18 to 70, diagnosed with alopecia and judged suitable for DPC therapy, while pregnant patients were excluded. Total RNA was extracted from unfractionated whole blood that had been collected in Tempus Blood RNA tubes.

This sample comprised whole blood, obtained in connection with sensitization to the hapten diphenylcyclopropenone (DPC). The origin of this receptor is a woman between 50 and 59 years old with alopecia areata. Some clones in this sample may be carry-over from other donors' samples. The sequence is built from TRBV12-3 or TRBV12-4 and TRBJ1-6; too little of a D gene remains to name it. This receptor carries the CDR3 CASSLDRPNSPLHF. The DNA is TGTGCCAGCAGTTTGGACCGTCCTAATTCACCCCTCCACTTT.